This TCR beta chain was obtained from a study of T cells in Graves' hyperthyroidism and ophthalmopathy. Study information: Initial diagnosis, before any treatment, was when peripheral blood was collected.

In this sample, this clonotype turned up a few times. This CDR3 region has 15 residues. Trimming cost V 4 bases and J 10 bases, with 20 bases left between them. Per germline, CDR1 SGHTA and CDR2 FQGNSA. Regions amplified from RNA transcripts were the TCR beta CDR3 regions. Primed by the HTBI set, a first-round RT-PCR was run on the TCR CDR3. MiXCR was run by TCRdb on the multiplex PCR reads, yielding one entry per CDR3 protein. The sample shows around 800,000 distinct CDR3 sequences, around 39% of them seen only once. Sequencing was performed on blood. V and J are TRBV7-2 and TRBJ1-5; D perhaps matches TRBD1 (5 bases). This TCR derives from a man aged 18 to 35 with Graves' hyperthyroidism. This chain's CDR3 is CASSSDRQPIFPQHF. The CDR3 nucleotides read TGTGCCAGCAGCTCCGACCGACAGCCGATTTTCCCCCAGCATTTT.